Following are 18 T cell receptor beta chains from one sample sequenced in a study of OX40 agonist ivuxolimab in advanced cancers. Sequenced by immunoSEQ multiplex PCR; TCRdb stores in-frame clones only, minus some. The sample includes 20,000 to 30,000 clones, 88% seen only once; the top ten take about a third. Sample: CD4+ or CD8+ T cells sorted from blood, taken in a trial of the OX40 agonist ivuxolimab. These receptors were taken from an adult with an advanced solid tumor such as melanoma, head and neck, liver or kidney cancer.

The CDR3 bases are TGTGCTAGTGGTTCCGTGACAGACAATGAGCAGTTCTTC. This translates into CASGSVTDNEQFF. This sequence joins TRBV12-5 and TRBJ2-1; weak D call: TRBD1 (5 bases). Deletions cut 4 bases from V and 5 bases from J, with 9 bases between. Per germline, CDR1 LGHNT and CDR2 FRNRAP. This CDR3 spans 13 amino acids.

The chain employs TRBV10-3 and TRBJ2-3; D possibly uses TRBD1 or TRBD2 (5 bases each). The CDR3 totals 13 residues. V was cut by 7 bases and J by 2 bases, with 10 bases left in between. From germline, CDR1 is ENHRY and CDR2 SYGVKD. The CDR3 reads CAITGTNTDTQYF. In DNA form, the CDR3 reads TGTGCCATCACCGGGACGAACACAGATACGCAGTATTTT.

The chain has TRBV6-5 and TRBJ2-5, with no clear D. V gave up 3 bases and J gave up 3 bases, with 8 bases separating them. The CDR3 runs to 13 residues. Germline assignment: CDR1 MNHEY and CDR2 SVGAGI. CDR3 in amino acids: CASSYLWEETQYF. CDR3 coding DNA: TGTGCCAGCAGTTATCTGTGGGAAGAGACCCAGTACTTC.

V gene TRBV5-6 combines with J gene TRBJ2-1; D possibly corresponds to TRBD1 (6 bases). Trimming cost V 4 bases and J 0 bases, with 14 bases left between them. From germline, CDR1 is SGHDT and CDR2 YYEEEE. The CDR3 is 16 amino acids. The CDR3 nucleotides are TGTGCCAGCAGCAATTTTGACAGGAGCTCCTACAATGAGCAGTTCTTC. This codes for CASSNFDRSSYNEQFF.

The CDR3 loop reads CATSPYSSGSVYEQYF. CDR3 nucleotide sequence: TGTGCCACCAGCCCCTACTCGAGCGGGAGTGTCTACGAGCAGTACTTC. This chain links TRBV15 with TRBJ2-7, with 8 nucleotides matching TRBD2. V dropped 5 bases and J dropped 3; count of bases not matched to a gene: 12. The length of the CDR3 is 16 residues. The germline V gene encodes CDR1 LNHNV and CDR2 YYDKDF (reference sequence).

V and J are TRBV6-5 and TRBJ1-2; D is possibly TRBD1 (5 bases). This CDR3 has 14 residues. Germline CDR1 is MNHEY and CDR2 is SVGAGI. The V end lost 6 bases, the J end lost 6 bases, and 17 bases lay between the germline ends. For the CDR3, the DNA is TGTGCCAGCAGGTCTTCTCAGGGTTGGAATGGCTACACCTTC. Translating gives CASRSSQGWNGYTF.

The chain recombines TRBV6-5 with TRBJ1-2; a weak D match, TRBD1 (5 bases). Trimming removed 6 bases at V and 6 bases at J, with 14 bases between. The CDR3 is made up of 13 amino acids. The germline V gene encodes CDR1 MNHEY and CDR2 SVGAGI. In nucleotides, the CDR3 is TGTGCCAGCAGGTTGGGGGACTCCGATGGCTACACCTTC. This codes for CASRLGDSDGYTF.

The chain carries TRBV7-6 and TRBJ2-7; 7 nucleotides agree with TRBD1. Trimming took 1 base from V and 8 from J; bases not matched to a gene: 11. The CDR3 spans 15 residues. From germline, CDR1 is SGHVS and CDR2 FNYEAQ. CDR3 nucleotide sequence: TGTGCCAGCAGCTTAGGGCACAGGGGTCCGGTAAAGCAGTACTTC. Its protein product is CASSLGHRGPVKQYF. Together with reference TRBV7-6 and TRBJ2-7, the CDR3 gives the full variable domain: GAGVSQSPRYKVTKRGQDVALRCDPISGHVSLYWYRQALGQGPEFLTYFNYEAQQDKSGLPNDRFSAERPEGSISTLTIQRTEQRDSAMYRCASSLGHRGPVKQYFGPGTRLTVT.

The V and J genes are TRBV19 and TRBJ2-2; the D gene is possibly TRBD1 (5 bases). V shed 10 bases and J shed 4 bases, with 16 bases lying between them. Per germline, CDR1 LNHDA and CDR2 SQIVND (reference sequence). CDR3 length: 14 residues. As DNA, the CDR3 is TGTGCCACCTCCAGGGTCTCTTCCACCGGGGAGCTGTTTTTT. It codes for CATSRVSSTGELFF. Combining the CDR3 with reference TRBV19 and TRBJ2-2 gives the whole variable domain DGGITQSPKYLFRKEGQNVTLSCEQNLNHDAMYWYRQDPGQGLRLIYYSQIVNDFQKGDIAEGYSVSREKKESFPLTVTSAQKNPTAFYLCATSRVSSTGELFFGEGSRLTVL.

This clone was counted once. This sequence joins TRBV4-1 and TRBJ2-1; 9 nucleotides align to TRBD1. Germline V gene lookup returns CDR1 MGHRA and CDR2 YSYEKL. The CDR3 extends over 14 amino acids. V was pared by 4 bases and J by 4 bases, with 2 bases of the junction left unmatched. CDR3 protein: CASSRGQGYNEQFF. CDR3 coding DNA: TGCGCCAGCAGCCGCGGACAGGGGTACAATGAGCAGTTCTTC.

The rearrangement joins TRBV6-5 to TRBJ1-4; D uncertain. Germline CDR1 and CDR2: MNHEY and SVGAGI. Trimming removed 0 bases at V and 10 bases at J, with 9 bases between. The CDR3 length is 13 residues. CDR3 protein: CASSYSTEGKLFF. CDR3 in DNA: TGTGCCAGCAGTTACTCGACTGAAGGAAAACTGTTTTTT.

The V call is TRBV28, the J call TRBJ1-2; 7 bases map to TRBD1. After removal of 7 bases from V and 7 bases from J, the junction contained 3 bases not matched to a gene. The CDR3 is made up of 11 amino acids. CDR1 and CDR2 from the germline V gene are MDHEN and SYDVKM. The CDR3 is CASKGAGGYTF. CDR3 nucleotide sequence: TGTGCCAGCAAGGGGGCGGGTGGCTACACCTTC.

The rearrangement links TRBV4-1 to TRBJ1-1, with TRBD1 matching over 12 bases. The CDR3 runs 17 residues. The germline gives CDR1 MGHRA, CDR2 YSYEKL. With 5 bases clipped from V and 4 bases from J, the junction kept 11 bases outside the gene matches. CDR3 bases: TGCGCCAGCAGCTGGCGGGACAGGGGGCAAGTTGGCACTGAAGCTTTCTTT. Translation gives CASSWRDRGQVGTEAFF.

This sequence joins TRBV19 and TRBJ2-1, with 8 bases that match TRBD2. V was clipped by 1 base and J by 7 bases; unmatched bases: 6. CDR1 LNHDA and CDR2 SQIVND come from the germline V gene (reference sequence). The CDR3 extends over 15 amino acids. The CDR3 reads CASSIVAGWENEQFF. CDR3 nucleotide sequence: TGTGCCAGTAGTATAGTAGCGGGATGGGAAAATGAGCAGTTCTTC.

V is TRBV29-1 and J is TRBJ2-7; 8 nucleotides agree with TRBD2. With V trimmed by 3 bases and J by 5 bases, 12 bases remained unmatched. The CDR3 totals 15 residues. Germline-derived CDR1 and CDR2 are SQVTM and ANQGSEA. The CDR3 DNA reads as TGCAGCGTTGAGTCGTCCAGCGGGAGAGTAAACGAGCAGTACTTC. This gives the protein CSVESSSGRVNEQYF.

The chain has TRBV30 and TRBJ1-6; no firm D call. Per the germline V gene, CDR1 is GTSNPN and CDR2 is SVGIG (reference sequence). V gave up 2 bases and J gave up 4 bases, with 9 bases separating them. The CDR3 consists of 14 residues. The CDR3 coding sequence is TGTGCCTGGAGTCCGGGCAGATATAATTCACCCCTCCACTTT. It translates to CAWSPGRYNSPLHF.

J is TRBJ2-7 and V is TRBV6-1, with D tentatively TRBD1 (5 bases). Between the trimmed V and J ends, which lost 4 bases and 8 bases, there was a span of 18 bases. CDR1 and CDR2 from the germline V gene are MNHNS and SASEGT. The CDR3 covers 14 residues. DNA for the CDR3: TGTGCCAGCAGTGCCCCAGACCGCAGGGTTAAGCAGTACTTC. It is translated as CASSAPDRRVKQYF.

This chain uses TRBV28 with TRBJ1-1, with TRBD1 matching over 8 bases. Germline V gene sequence: CDR1 MDHEN, CDR2 SYDVKM. Germline trimming cut 3 bases from V and 11 bases from J; bases unmatched to any gene: 5. The CDR3 loop spans 12 amino acids. DNA for the CDR3: TGTGCCAGCAGTTTTTCAGGGGGCGGGGCTTTCTTT. Translation: CASSFSGGGAFF.